This TCR beta chain was profiled in a study of shared clonotypes between healthy human individuals. General study points: The study generally estimated greater richness for naive than memory subsets. Generation of non-shared clonotypes was less probable than generation of clonotypes shared by all four donors.

Assay execution proceeded at the deep level. The repertoire was sequenced with immunoSEQ multiplex PCR; TCRdb's copy has only in-frame clones and lacks some. The sample shows around 200,000 clones, approximately 60% of them seen only once. After removal of 3 bases from V and 6 bases from J, the junction contained 5 bases not matched to a gene. Per the germline V gene, CDR1 is SGDLS and CDR2 is YYNGEE. CDR3 length equals 14 residues. Turning to this clone: The antigen remains undetermined.

This rearrangement joins TRBV9 to TRBJ2-1, with 8 nucleotides matching TRBD1. The TCR comes from a man aged 25-45 years in good health. The sequencing sample was made of memory CD4+ T cells sorted from blood. Subset here: CD45RA-negative fraction. The CDR3 DNA sequence: TGTGCCAGCAGCGACGGGACAGGCGGCAATGAGCAGTTCTTC. Translated, it gives CASSDGTGGNEQFF. Together with reference TRBV9 and TRBJ2-1, the CDR3 gives the full variable domain: DSGVTQTPKHLITATGQRVTLRCSPRSGDLSVYWYQQSLDQGLQFLIQYYNGEERAKGNILERFSAQQFPDLHSELNLSSLELGDSALYFCASSDGTGGNEQFFGPGTRLTVL.